These 12 T cell receptor beta chains were sequenced from one sample in a study of T-cell reconstitution after alpha-beta-depleted transplantation in children. Unique molecular identifiers featured in how the TCRbeta library was prepared. TCRdb called the PCR reads again in MiXCR, with one record for every CDR3 protein. The top ten clones hold 3.8% of a sample with about 400,000 distinct CDR3 sequences, around 21% of them seen once. The specimen was PBMCs from the stem cell graft donor, collected from the stem cell graft. The source of these receptors is a human donor who donated a stem cell graft to a child with acute myeloid leukemia.

The V call is TRBV5-1, the J call TRBJ1-1; D gene unclear. The CDR3 sequence is 14 residues long. The V gene's germline CDR1 is SGHRS and CDR2 YFSETQ. Trimming removed 4 bases from V and 0 bases from J, with 10 bases in between. CDR3 protein: CASSPISMNTEAFF. In DNA, the CDR3 is TGCGCCAGCAGCCCGATCAGTATGAACACTGAAGCTTTCTTT.

The gene calls are TRBV4-1 and TRBJ1-1, with D perhaps matching TRBD1 (5 bases). Deletions cut 0 bases from V and 5 bases from J, with 19 bases between. The germline V gene encodes CDR1 MGHRA and CDR2 YSYEKL. The CDR3 sequence is 17 residues long. The DNA for the CDR3 is TGCGCCAGCAGCCAAGACGGGTTGACTCTCCGGGGGACTGAAGCTTTCTTT. As protein: CASSQDGLTLRGTEAFF.

This clonotype was seen many times. The chain joins TRBV20-1 to TRBJ1-1; D gene unclear. The CDR3 is 13 amino acids. The germline gives CDR1 DFQATT, CDR2 SNEGSKA (reference sequence). Trimming stripped 6 bases from V and 12 bases from J, with 23 bases between. The CDR3 DNA reads as TGCAGTGCAACCCCCCCAAGGGCCGGTGGGACTTTCTTT. This encodes CSATPPRAGGTFF.

The chain joins TRBV5-1 to TRBJ2-1, with 9 bases matching TRBD2. V was pared by 1 base and J by 4 bases, with 3 bases of the junction left unmatched. Germline CDR1 reads SGHRS; CDR2 reads YFSETQ. The CDR3 sequence is 15 residues long. This CDR3 reads CASSLPSGDYNEQFF. As DNA, the CDR3 is TGCGCCAGCAGCTTGCCTAGCGGGGATTACAATGAGCAGTTCTTC.

CDR3 in amino acids: CAISETATEAFF. In DNA form, the CDR3 reads TGTGCCATCAGTGAGACAGCCACTGAAGCTTTCTTT. The chain employs TRBV10-3 and TRBJ1-1, with unresolved D. The V and J ends lost 2 bases and 4 bases respectively, with 5 bases between them. The CDR3 covers 12 residues. Germline V gene sequence: CDR1 ENHRY, CDR2 SYGVKD.

This clonotype turned up a few times. This chain connects TRBV5-1 to TRBJ1-1, with D possibly matching TRBD1 (5 bases). The V gene's germline CDR1 is SGHRS and CDR2 YFSETQ. The CDR3 is 13 amino acids. V was shortened by 0 bases and J by 8 bases, with 11 bases between the two germline ends. This CDR3 is CASSLAAGREAFF. The CDR3 coding sequence is TGCGCCAGCAGCTTGGCCGCAGGGCGCGAAGCTTTCTTT.

This clonotype was counted only a few times. The J gene is TRBJ2-6, the V gene TRBV29-1; 7 bases align to TRBD1. From germline, CDR1 is SQVTM and CDR2 ANQGSEA. Unmatched junction bases numbered 3, after V lost 6 bases and J lost 1 base. This CDR3 comprises 14 residues. The CDR3 nucleotides are TGCAGCGTCAGACAGGGTTCTGGGGCCAACGTCCTGACTTTC. This sequence encodes CSVRQGSGANVLTF.

The chain couples TRBV5-1 to TRBJ2-7; 10 positions agree with TRBD2. Germline V gene lookup returns CDR1 SGHRS and CDR2 YFSETQ. The CDR3 length is 14 residues. V trimming: 2 bases; J trimming: 4 bases; junction bases outside the gene matches: 3. In nucleotides, the CDR3 is TGCGCCAGCAGCTTAAATAGCGGGAGGTACGAGCAGTACTTC. Its protein is CASSLNSGRYEQYF. Supplemented by reference TRBV5-1 and TRBJ2-7, the full variable domain reads KAGVTQTPRYLIKTRGQQVTLSCSPISGHRSVSWYQQTPGQGLQFLFEYFSETQRNKGNFPGRFSGRQFSNSRSEMNVSTLELGDSALYLCASSLNSGRYEQYFGPGTRLTVT.

The table lists this clonotype with many counts. The V call is TRBV28, the J call TRBJ2-7; TRBD2 matches 10 bases. Germline loops: CDR1 MDHEN, CDR2 SYDVKM. The CDR3 runs to 15 residues. Trimming at V came to 3 bases and at J to 4 bases, leaving 6 bases not matched to a gene. The CDR3 DNA reads TGTGCCAGCAGTTTTGCCTCTAGCGGGAGTTACGAGCAGTACTTC. Translated, it gives CASSFASSGSYEQYF.

This clonotype was seen a few times. This chain connects TRBV28 to TRBJ2-5; the D gene is possibly TRBD1 (7 bases). The ends were cut back, 3 bases at V and 4 bases at J, with 27 bases in the middle. The CDR3 runs to 19 residues. Germline assignment: CDR1 MDHEN and CDR2 SYDVKM. The CDR3, as DNA: TGTGCCAGCAGTTTTGGCTCTTGGGTCGGAGGGGGCGAGAGAGAGACCCAGTACTTC. It translates to CASSFGSWVGGGERETQYF.

This clonotype was picked up a small number of times. This chain uses TRBV7-2 with TRBJ2-2; a possible D gene is TRBD1 (5 bases). This CDR3 has 14 residues. V was trimmed by 8 bases and J by 3 bases, leaving 13 bases between them. The germline V gene encodes CDR1 SGHTA and CDR2 FQGNSA. The CDR3 DNA reads as TGTGCCAGCCGAATTAGACAGCACACCGGGGAGCTGTTTTTT. It specifies CASRIRQHTGELFF.

CDR3 region: CASSLVGTGVSTDTQYF. DNA for the CDR3: TGTGCCAGCAGCTTAGTTGGGACAGGGGTGAGCACAGATACGCAGTATTTT. The chain has TRBV7-2 and TRBJ2-3; 10 bases match TRBD1. The CDR3 loop spans 17 amino acids. J lost 0 bases, V lost 1 base, and 4 bases had no gene match. Germline CDR1 is SGHTA and CDR2 is FQGNSA. Filled out from reference TRBV7-2 and TRBJ2-3, the complete variable domain reads GAGVSQSPSNKVTEKGKDVELRCDPISGHTALYWYRQSLGQGLEFLIYFQGNSAPDKSGLPSDRFSAERTGGSVSTLTIQRTQQEDSAVYLCASSLVGTGVSTDTQYFGPGTRLTVL.